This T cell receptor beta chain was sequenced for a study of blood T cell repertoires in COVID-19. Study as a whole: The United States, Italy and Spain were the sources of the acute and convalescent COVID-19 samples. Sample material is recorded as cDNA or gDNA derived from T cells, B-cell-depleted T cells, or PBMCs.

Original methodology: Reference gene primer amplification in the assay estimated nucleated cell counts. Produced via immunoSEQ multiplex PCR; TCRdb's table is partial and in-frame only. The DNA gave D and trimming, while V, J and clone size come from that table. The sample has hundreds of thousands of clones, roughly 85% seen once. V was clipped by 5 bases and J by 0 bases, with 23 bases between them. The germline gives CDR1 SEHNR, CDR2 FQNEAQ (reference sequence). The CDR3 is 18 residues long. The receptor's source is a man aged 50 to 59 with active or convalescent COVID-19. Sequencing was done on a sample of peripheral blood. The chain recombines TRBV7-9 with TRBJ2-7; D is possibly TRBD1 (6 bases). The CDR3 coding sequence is TGTGCCAGCAGCCCCGAGGTTGGGACAACCCCAAACTCCTACGAGCAGTACTTC. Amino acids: CASSPEVGTTPNSYEQYF.